This TCR beta chain was sequenced during a study of T cell responses to AZD1222 COVID-19 vaccine. CDR3 size: 13 residues. V trimming: 8 bases; J trimming: 5 bases; junction bases outside the gene matches: 9. Germline CDR1 and CDR2: PRHDT and FYEKMQ (reference sequence). Sequencing was performed with immunoSEQ multiplex PCR; in TCRdb, only in-frame clones are kept and a portion is missing. The table shows around 200,000 clones, with just over 85% occurring only once. The chain is built from TRBV13 and TRBJ2-7, with 7 bases identical to TRBD2. The sequencing here drew on peripheral blood, taken on day 0 of AZD1222 vaccination. The receptor's source is an adult in good health. CDR3 coding DNA: TGTGCCAGCTCTTACGGGAGGCGGGACGAGCAGTACTTC. Amino acid sequence: CASSYGRRDEQYF.